This T cell receptor (beta chain) came from a study of T cells after yellow fever vaccination. On the study more broadly: Preparing low-cell-number fractions relied on SMART-Seq v4 Ultra Low Input.

Overall study results and limits: In post-booster samples, most primary-vaccination clones reappeared (approximately 96% CD4, 88% CD8). A secondary response was less intense yet reached its peak sooner, at day 5 versus 15.

With respect to this clonotype: Its antigen is unknown.

A single record per CDR3 protein comes from TCRdb applying MiXCR to the 5' RACE reads. The profile shows about 370,000 distinct CDR3 sequences, more than 9% of them singletons. This CDR3 has 17 residues. Trimming left V 5 bases short and J 0 bases short, with 18 bases between. Germline assignment: CDR1 SGHTA and CDR2 FQGTGA. The origin of this receptor is a man between 18 and 29 years old who received the YFV17D yellow fever vaccine. The specimen was PBMCs, collected on the day of the first yellow fever vaccination. This chain links TRBV7-3 with TRBJ2-3, with D perhaps matching TRBD2 (6 bases). The CDR3 protein is CASSPLLQRVSTDTQYF. The CDR3 DNA is TGTGCCAGCAGCCCCCTGCTTCAGCGGGTTAGCACAGATACGCAGTATTTT.